This TCR beta chain was retrieved from a study of vaccination effects on CD4 cells after COVID-19 (dated by TCRdb to 2022 to 2024). For the wider study: Post-vaccine samples across the study were collected a median of 72 days after the second dose, with a range of 14 to 241. In the study, cultures from other donors were sequenced using the Oncomine TCR Beta short-read assay on an Illumina iSeq 100. The study compared SARS-CoV-2 spike-specific CD4+ TCR repertoires before and after mRNA vaccination in COVID-19 convalescent patients and infection-naive vaccine recipients. The full study included over 8 COVID-19 convalescent patients and several SARS-CoV-2-naive healthy vaccine recipients. General findings and caveats noted by the study authors: Among healthy vaccine recipients, nearly all vaccine-induced clones were SARS-CoV-2 mono-reactive, and only 1 of 255 was cross-reactive with common cold coronaviruses. At late post-vaccination timepoints, both infection-induced and vaccine-induced clones showed marked clonal contraction, consistent with waning T cell responses. The study was limited by a small number of convalescent patients and lacked early post-infection timepoints.

The ViraFEST assay stimulated PBMC with viral peptide pools and then used TCR sequencing to identify antigen-specific CD4+ T cell clonotypes by expansion. After less than eleven days of culture, CD4+ T cells were isolated with the EasySep CD4+ T cell isolation kit. Each participant got two doses of an mRNA SARS-CoV-2 vaccine, either BNT162b2 or mRNA-1273. None of the healthy vaccine recipients had a prior SARS-CoV-2 infection, which was confirmed by nucleocapsid antibody tests that came back negative both before and after vaccination. Each well held roughly 2 million PBMC cultured in IMDM containing roughly 5% human AB serum, around 10 IU/ml IL-2 and gentamicin, along with 10 ug/ml peptides. On days 3 and 7, half of the culture medium was replaced with fresh IL-2-containing medium. Unless otherwise noted, each peptide stimulation condition was cultured in triplicate wells. PBMC were separated from whole blood using Ficoll-Paque Plus gradient centrifugation and were then either cryopreserved at -140C or used fresh. The spike proteins of SARS-CoV-2 and of the common cold coronaviruses HCoV-NL63, HCoV-OC43 and HCoV-229E were spanned by overlapping peptide pools. The QIAamp micro DNA kit was used to extract genomic DNA from the cultured CD4+ T cells.

Concerning this clone: It lacks a known antigen. Base qualities were left out, and no much larger clone turns up one base away.

The library was obtained by the immunoSEQ multiplex PCR assay. DNA from the CD4+ T cells that had been cultured and isolated underwent TCR beta CDR3 sequencing. The study's processing was this. Non-productive TCR sequences were removed and reads were trimmed to the CDR3 region, keeping CDR3s of at least 7 amino acids. The MANAFEST web app was used to identify antigen-specific clonotypes by comparing expansion in peptide wells with expansion in reference cultures. To count as positive, a clone had to show expansion at FDR<0.05 compared with the reference and with all other wells, an odds ratio above 5, and a frequency above 0.1% in two replicate wells. Clonotypes significantly expanded in SARS-CoV-2 spike wells and in at least one common cold coronavirus spike condition were defined as cross-reactive. CDR3 similarity was assessed by Levenshtein distance using the stringdist R package, and unrooted trees were constructed with ape in R 3.6.1. TCRdb took over this immuneACCESS table, retaining in-frame rearrangements with V and J assigned. Such tables are incomplete; in checked studies, under half of the missing clones stem from an unresolved V gene, and the remainder is unexplained. That table gives V, J and clone size, and the DNA gave D and trimming. The sample profile shows roughly 70,000 clones; about 80% of them were found once. The top ten constitute 0.75% to 1% of the sample.

The TCR sequence derives from a human donor who received a COVID-19 vaccine. The sequencing used CD4+ T cells from PBMCs cultured with HCoV-OC43 spike peptides, collected after COVID-19 vaccination. This sample's cell subset or site label indicates: HCoV-OC43 spike overlapping peptide pool stimulation.

The encoded CDR3 is CATSPGTGGTDTQYF. The bases read TGCGCCACCTCTCCGGGGACAGGGGGCACAGATACGCAGTATTTT. The chain links TRBV10-2 with TRBJ2-3; 10 junctional bases match TRBD1. The CDR3 runs 15 residues from the cysteine to the phenylalanine. The read is trimmed to its CDR3 DNA, 45 bases read in frame from base 1. The germline V gene gives CDR1 as WSHSY and CDR2 as SAAADI. The junction shows trimming of 10 bases on V and 1 base on J, and the gene matches do not reach 8 bases of it.